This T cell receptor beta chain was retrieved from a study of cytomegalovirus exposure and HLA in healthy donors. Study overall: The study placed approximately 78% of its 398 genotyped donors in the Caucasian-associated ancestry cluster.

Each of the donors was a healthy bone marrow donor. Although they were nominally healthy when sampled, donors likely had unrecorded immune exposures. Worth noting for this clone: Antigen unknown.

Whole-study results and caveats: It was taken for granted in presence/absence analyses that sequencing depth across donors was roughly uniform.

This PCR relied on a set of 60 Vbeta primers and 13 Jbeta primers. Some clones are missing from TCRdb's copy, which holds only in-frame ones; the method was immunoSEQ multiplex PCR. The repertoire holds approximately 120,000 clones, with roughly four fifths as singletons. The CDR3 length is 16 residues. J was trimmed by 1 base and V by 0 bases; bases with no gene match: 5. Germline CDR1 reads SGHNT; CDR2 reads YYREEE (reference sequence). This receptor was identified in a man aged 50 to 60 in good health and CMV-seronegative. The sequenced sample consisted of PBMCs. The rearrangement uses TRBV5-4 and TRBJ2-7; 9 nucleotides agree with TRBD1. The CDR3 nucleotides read TGTGCCAGCAGCTTGGGGGGGGGACAGGGATCCTACGAGCAGTACGTC. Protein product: CASSLGGGQGSYEQYV.